Presented here are 5 T cell receptor beta chains from one specimen sequenced in a study of blood T cell repertoires in COVID-19. Sequencing used immunoSEQ multiplex PCR; TCRdb keeps in-frame clones, though not all of them. The data show almost 400,000 clones, roughly 89% seen once. The specimen sequenced was PBMCs or T cells enriched from blood (not recorded which). The origin of the receptors is a woman in her twenties or thirties who had recovered from COVID-19.

CDR3: CASSKSPTSRDNFYEQYF. The CDR3 nucleotides read TGCGCCAGCAGTAAAAGTCCGACATCCCGGGACAACTTCTACGAGCAGTACTTC. V and J are TRBV23-1 and TRBJ2-7, with D maybe TRBD1 (6 bases). TRBV23-1 is an ORF, and what it does is uncertain. This CDR3 has 18 residues. Trimming pared 5 bases from V and 3 bases from J, leaving 26 bases between.

V usage is TRBV19 and J usage is TRBJ1-1, with D maybe TRBD1 (6 bases). CDR3 length: 16 residues. The V gene's germline CDR1 is LNHDA and CDR2 SQIVND (reference sequence). V gave up 4 bases and J gave up 4 bases, with 19 bases separating them. The CDR3 nucleotides read TGTGCCAGTAGTACTCAGGGAATACGAGGGGGCACTGAAGCTTTCTTT. Its translation is CASSTQGIRGGTEAFF. Together with reference TRBV19 and TRBJ1-1, the CDR3 gives the full variable domain: DGGITQSPKYLFRKEGQNVTLSCEQNLNHDAMYWYRQDPGQGLRLIYYSQIVNDFQKGDIAEGYSVSREKKESFPLTVTSAQKNPTAFYLCASSTQGIRGGTEAFFGQGTRLTVV.

The gene calls are TRBV12-3 or TRBV12-4 and TRBJ1-1, with D hard to call. This CDR3 comprises 12 residues. V lost 3 bases and J lost 1, with 3 bases in between. The CDR3 is CASSFSNTEAFF. DNA of the CDR3: TGTGCCAGCAGTTTCTCGAACACTGAAGCTTTCTTT.

The chain is built from TRBV5-1 and TRBJ2-1; TRBD1 matches 7 bases. Germline lookup yields CDR1 SGHRS and CDR2 YFSETQ. Unmatched junction bases numbered 12, after V lost 2 bases and J lost 7 bases. There are 16 residues in the CDR3. This chain's CDR3 is CASSFWGSRGINEQFF. The CDR3 DNA follows: TGCGCCAGCAGCTTTTGGGGGAGCAGGGGGATTAATGAGCAGTTCTTC. Full variable domain (rest looked up from reference TRBV5-1 and TRBJ2-1): KAGVTQTPRYLIKTRGQQVTLSCSPISGHRSVSWYQQTPGQGLQFLFEYFSETQRNKGNFPGRFSGRQFSNSRSEMNVSTLELGDSALYLCASSFWGSRGINEQFFGPGTRLTVL.

The V gene is TRBV27, the J gene TRBJ2-7; 9 bases fit TRBD1. The V segment lost 2 bases and the J segment 3 bases; nucleotides outside the gene matches: 5. This CDR3 comprises 15 residues. Germline values: CDR1 MNHEY, CDR2 SMNVEV (reference sequence). This CDR3 reads CASSLRGQGGYEQYF. The DNA of the CDR3 is TGTGCCAGCAGTTTAAGGGGACAGGGAGGCTACGAGCAGTACTTC.